The present T cell receptor beta chain was sequenced within a study of beta chain features in type 1 diabetes. Purity of each sorted population was above 95%. Study conclusions and caveats: Moderately but significantly shorter TCRB CDR3s were found in Type 1 diabetes patients in all four CD4+ subsets.

Deletions cut 2 bases from V and 7 bases from J, with 12 bases between. CDR1 is SNHLY, CDR2 FYNNEI, per germline. The CDR3 sequence is 14 residues long. Reverse transcription of all isolated RNA meant that expressed TCRB transcripts were sequenced. Profiling relied on immunoSEQ multiplex PCR, and the TCRdb table lists in-frame clones only, not all of them. The sample contains about 170,000 clones, approximately 7.8% of which appear only once. This clone was detected only a few times. Antigen specificity is unknown. The chain has TRBV2 and TRBJ2-1; a possible D gene is TRBD1 (6 bases). Sequencing was done on a sample of central memory CD4+ T cells from blood. This sequence was found in a middle-aged woman with type 1 diabetes. The CDR3 DNA reads as TGTGCCAGCAGTGAACGAGACAGGTTTAATGAGCAGTTCTTC. It codes for CASSERDRFNEQFF.